These 27 T cell receptor beta chains originate from one sample sequenced in a study of Graves' ophthalmopathy and Graves' hyperthyroidism. RNA transcripts yielded amplified TCR beta CDR3 regions. HTBI primers primed a first-round RT-PCR, and a second-round multiplex PCR followed. MiXCR was run by TCRdb on the multiplex PCR reads, yielding one entry per CDR3 protein. In the table there are around 1,000,000 distinct CDR3 sequences, about two fifths of which are singletons. The sequenced sample consisted of peripheral blood or thyroid tissue (not recorded which). These receptors all stem from an adult man with Graves' hyperthyroidism.

This clonotype was detected a few times. The rearrangement uses TRBV29-1 and TRBJ1-4, with 8 nucleotides matching TRBD1. Germline CDR1 and CDR2: SQVTM and ANQGSEA. This CDR3 has 15 residues. J gave up 0 bases and V 4 bases, and 4 bases lay outside the gene matches. This CDR3 reads CSVVVTGATNEKLFF. The CDR3 nucleotides are TGCAGCGTTGTGGTGACAGGGGCAACTAATGAAAAACTGTTTTTT.

This clonotype has ten or more counts. The rearrangement links TRBV10-3 to TRBJ2-7; D ambiguous. Deletions cut 7 bases from V and 3 bases from J, with 13 bases between. The CDR3 sequence is 13 residues long. Germline CDR1 ENHRY, CDR2 SYGVKD. CDR3 nucleotides: TGTGCCATCAATGAAGGGTCCCACTACGAGCAGTACTTC. Protein product: CAINEGSHYEQYF.

The chain employs TRBV20-1 and TRBJ2-7; 7 positions agree with TRBD1. The germline CDR1 and CDR2 sequences are DFQATT and SNEGSKA (reference sequence). This CDR3 has 15 residues. With 2 bases clipped from V and 0 bases from J, the junction kept 7 bases outside the gene matches. Written as DNA, the CDR3 is TGCAGTGCTAGATGGACACAGGGGATCTCCTACGAGCAGTACTTC. It is translated as CSARWTQGISYEQYF.

Only a few counts were recorded for this clonotype. The chain couples TRBV7-8 to TRBJ1-1, with D hard to call. The CDR3 loop spans 14 amino acids. The germline gives CDR1 SGHVS, CDR2 FQNEAQ. The V end lost 1 base, the J end lost 6 bases, and 12 bases lay between the germline ends. CDR3 sequence: CASSLGSISAEAFF. CDR3 coding DNA: TGTGCCAGCAGCTTAGGTTCTATCAGCGCTGAAGCTTTCTTT. Together with reference TRBV7-8 and TRBJ1-1, the CDR3 gives the full variable domain: GAGVSQSPRYKVAKRGQDVALRCDPISGHVSLFWYQQALGQGPEFLTYFQNEAQLDKSGLPSDRFFAERPEGSVSTLKIQRTQQEDSAVYLCASSLGSISAEAFFGQGTRLTVV.

The rearrangement joins TRBV7-2 to TRBJ2-7; 8 bases line up with TRBD1. The germline gives CDR1 SGHTA, CDR2 FQGNSA. The CDR3 sequence is 16 residues long. J was trimmed by 1 base and V by 3 bases; bases with no gene match: 8. As DNA, the CDR3 is TGTGCCAGCAGCTTCGGACAGGGAAGCGGGTCCTACGAGCAGTACTTC. Its translation is CASSFGQGSGSYEQYF.

The CDR3 nucleotides read TGTGCCAGCAGTCATTGGACTAGGGGGACCCAAGAGACCCAGTACTTC. It specifies CASSHWTRGTQETQYF. The genes are TRBV28 and TRBJ2-5, with a weak D call TRBD2 (7 bases). The CDR3 totals 16 residues. Trimming shortened V by 5 bases and J by 1 base, and 17 bases separated the two germline ends. Germline CDR1 is MDHEN and CDR2 is SYDVKM.

This clonotype has just a few counts. V gene TRBV29-1 combines with J gene TRBJ1-2; weak D call: TRBD1 (5 bases). The CDR3 consists of 13 residues. Per the germline V gene, CDR1 is SQVTM and CDR2 is ANQGSEA. V lost 7 bases and J lost 2, with 14 bases in between. The CDR3 sequence: CSAFSGGNYGYTF. CDR3 nucleotide sequence: TGCAGCGCTTTCTCCGGGGGGAACTATGGCTACACCTTC.

This chain uses TRBV20-1 with TRBJ2-7, with a tentative D call TRBD1 (6 bases). Germline CDR1 reads DFQATT; CDR2 reads SNEGSKA (reference sequence). The length of the CDR3 is 14 residues. Trimming stripped 4 bases from V and 0 bases from J, with 13 bases between. The CDR3 loop is CSAIDRPNSYEQYF. The CDR3 region has the DNA TGCAGTGCTATCGACAGGCCAAACTCCTACGAGCAGTACTTC.

At least ten counts were recorded for this clonotype. V and J are TRBV29-1 and TRBJ1-1; no firm D call. The CDR3 is made up of 12 amino acids. Germline lookup yields CDR1 SQVTM and CDR2 ANQGSEA. V lost 7 bases to trimming and J lost 2 bases, with 11 bases between them. The CDR3: CSGVGQNTEAFF. CDR3 bases: TGCAGCGGTGTTGGTCAAAACACTGAAGCTTTCTTT.

This clonotype showed up just a few times. A much larger clone is a single base away; this may be a read error. V is TRBV10-3 and J is TRBJ2-5, with 7 bases identical to TRBD1. From germline, CDR1 is ENHRY and CDR2 SYGVKD. The CDR3 is 13 residues long. The CDR3 sequence is CAITQDRSEAQYF. CDR3 bases: TGTGCCATTACCCAGGACAGGTCAGAGGCCCAGTACTTC.

The chain carries TRBV25-1 and TRBJ1-4, with a weak D call TRBD1 (5 bases). This CDR3 contains 17 residues. CDR1 and CDR2 from the germline V gene are MGHDK and SYGVNS. Trimming left V 1 base short and J 0 bases short, with 12 bases between. As DNA, the CDR3 is TGTGCCAGCAGTGAATTCCCCGCGACAGCAACTAATGAAAAACTGTTTTTT. Translation gives CASSEFPATATNEKLFF.

This clonotype was detected only a few times. Germline and junction disagree at one end, which may indicate a read error. V is TRBV11-2 and J is TRBJ1-2; perhaps TRBD1 as D (5 bases). Germline V CDR1 and CDR2: SGHAT, FQNNGV. The CDR3 is 16 residues long. For the CDR3, the DNA is TGTGCCAGCACCTTAGATGGGGCGATAGCTAACTATGGCTACACCTTC. Translated, it gives CASTLDGAIANYGYTF.

This clonotype was seen a handful of times. The CDR3 spells CASSPMRSSYEQYF. The CDR3 DNA follows: TGTGCCAGCAGCCCCATGCGGAGCTCCTACGAGCAGTACTTC. The chain is built from TRBV7-6 and TRBJ2-7; the D is unclear. V lost 5 bases and J lost 0, with 11 bases in between. The V gene's germline CDR1 is SGHVS and CDR2 FNYEAQ. The CDR3 has 14 residues.

In this sample, this clonotype turned up once. The V and J genes are TRBV7-3 and TRBJ1-1; maybe TRBD1 (5 bases). CDR3 size: 14 residues. V lost 6 bases to trimming and J lost 3 bases, with 14 bases between them. CDR1 and CDR2 from the germline V gene are SGHTA and FQGTGA. CDR3 region: CASRGGGSHTEAFF. The CDR3 region has the DNA TGTGCCAGCAGGGGCGGGGGAAGTCACACTGAAGCTTTCTTT. Full variable domain (missing parts from reference TRBV7-3 and TRBJ1-1): GAGVSQTPSNKVTEKGKYVELRCDPISGHTALYWYRQSLGQGPEFLIYFQGTGAADDSGLPNDRFFAVRPEGSVSTLKIQRTERGDSAVYLCASRGGGSHTEAFFGQGTRLTVV.

The genes are TRBV6-5 and TRBJ1-1; D uncertain. This CDR3 has 13 amino acids. The V end was cut by 6 bases, the J end by 0 bases, with 8 bases between. CDR1 and CDR2 from the germline V gene are MNHEY and SVGAGI. CDR3 nucleotide sequence: TGTGCCAGCAGCCTACCCATGAACACTGAAGCTTTCTTT. This translates into CASSLPMNTEAFF.

This clonotype has just a few counts. The chain joins TRBV9 to TRBJ2-7; TRBD1 matches at 7 bases. The CDR3 has 16 residues. Per germline, CDR1 SGDLS and CDR2 YYNGEE. V shed 5 bases and J 4 bases; nucleotides not matched to a gene: 15. The chain's CDR3 is CASSAEVGSRGYEQYF. Here the CDR3 DNA reads TGTGCCAGCAGTGCAGAAGTGGGGTCCAGGGGGTACGAGCAGTACTTC.

This clonotype was detected a few times. CDR3 loop: CSAQGGAGGGETQYF. The CDR3 nucleotides read TGCAGTGCTCAGGGGGGGGCAGGGGGCGGAGAGACCCAGTACTTC. The chain couples TRBV20-1 to TRBJ2-5; D may be TRBD1 (8 bases). The germline CDR1 and CDR2 sequences are DFQATT and SNEGSKA (reference sequence). This CDR3 region has 15 residues. Trimming removed 5 bases from V and 4 bases from J, with 20 bases in between.

This clonotype appeared many times. The rearrangement links TRBV11-2 to TRBJ1-6; TRBD1 might be the D (5 bases). This CDR3 is built from 15 residues. The V gene's germline CDR1 is SGHAT and CDR2 FQNNGV. Trimming pared 5 bases from V and 13 bases from J, leaving 21 bases between. The CDR3 region has the DNA TGTGCCAGCAGCAACTGGGGGGGGGACCAGGATCCCCTCCACTTT. Encoded protein: CASSNWGGDQDPLHF.

Many counts were recorded for this clonotype. The genes are TRBV20-1 and TRBJ2-5; possibly TRBD2 for D (5 bases). Trimming left V 2 bases short and J 1 base short, with 8 bases between. The CDR3 is made up of 13 amino acids. Germline V gene data show CDR1 as DFQATT and CDR2 as SNEGSKA (reference sequence). CDR3 region: CSARPGSQETQYF. CDR3 DNA: TGCAGTGCTAGACCGGGGAGCCAAGAGACCCAGTACTTC.

This clonotype showed up many times. The rearrangement uses TRBV2 and TRBJ1-1; a weak D match, TRBD1 (5 bases). CDR3 length: 16 amino acids. Looked up from germline, CDR1 is SNHLY and CDR2 is FYNNEI. With 7 bases removed from V and 0 bases from J, the gap between germline ends came to 18 bases. Written as DNA, the CDR3 is TGTGCCAGCAAAGAATTTGGGAGGGGCATGAACACTGAAGCTTTCTTT. It codes for CASKEFGRGMNTEAFF. Full variable domain (outside the CDR3, taken from reference TRBV2 and TRBJ1-1): EPEVTQTPSHQVTQMGQEVILRCVPISNHLYFYWYRQILGQKVEFLVSFYNNEISEKSEIFDDQFSVERPDGSNFTLKIRSTKLEDSAMYFCASKEFGRGMNTEAFFGQGTRLTVV.

The rearrangement joins TRBV15 to TRBJ1-3, with D tentatively TRBD1 (5 bases). V was cut by 3 bases and J by 3 bases, with 15 bases left in between. The CDR3 is made up of 16 amino acids. CDR1 is LNHNV and CDR2 is YYDKDF in the germline V gene (reference sequence). The CDR3 loop reads CATSSTRGAFGNTIYF. For the CDR3, the DNA is TGTGCCACCAGCAGTACGAGGGGCGCCTTTGGAAACACCATATATTTT.

This clonotype was detected only a few times. V usage is TRBV6-5 and J usage is TRBJ2-7, with TRBD2 matching over 8 bases. Germline CDR1 reads MNHEY; CDR2 reads SVGAGI. The CDR3 runs 14 residues. V shed 6 bases and J 4 bases; nucleotides not matched to a gene: 8. The CDR3 nucleotides are TGTGCCAGCAGCGGGGGAAGCGGGAGATACGAGCAGTACTTC. As protein: CASSGGSGRYEQYF.

This clonotype was detected ten times or more. J is TRBJ2-5 and V is TRBV20-1; D possibly corresponds to TRBD1 (5 bases). The V gene lost 3 bases and the J gene lost 5 bases, with 19 bases spanning the gap. Germline V lookup: CDR1 DFQATT, CDR2 SNEGSKA (reference sequence). The CDR3 is 15 residues long. The DNA for the CDR3 is TGCAGTGCTAGCCCTATCACAGGTTTTGGGGAGACCCAGTACTTC. Translating it yields CSASPITGFGETQYF.

The chain couples TRBV29-1 to TRBJ2-2; 8 nucleotides align to TRBD1. Looked up from germline, CDR1 is SQVTM and CDR2 is ANQGSEA. This CDR3 spans 15 amino acids. J gave up 1 base and V 5 bases, and 6 bases lay outside the gene matches. This CDR3 reads CSVTAGTGNTGELFF. For the CDR3, the DNA is TGCAGCGTTACCGCCGGGACAGGGAACACCGGGGAGCTGTTTTTT.

Ten or more counts support this clonotype. This chain uses TRBV29-1 with TRBJ1-2; no firm D call. Germline V lookup: CDR1 SQVTM, CDR2 ANQGSEA. The length of the CDR3 is 12 residues. Trimming shortened V by 6 bases and J by 1 base, and 9 bases separated the two germline ends. The CDR3 coding sequence is TGCAGCGTCGATACAGATAACTATGGCTACACCTTC. Translated: CSVDTDNYGYTF. Full variable domain (missing parts from reference TRBV29-1 and TRBJ1-2): SAVISQKPSRDICQRGTSLTIQCQVDSQVTMMFWYRQQPGQSLTLIATANQGSEATYESGFVIDKFPISRPNLTFSTLTVSNMSPEDSSIYLCSVDTDNYGYTFGSGTRLTVV.

The table lists this clonotype with many counts. This chain links TRBV9 with TRBJ2-7; the D gene could be TRBD1 or TRBD2 (5 bases each). Germline values: CDR1 SGDLS, CDR2 YYNGEE. This CDR3 contains 14 residues. V was cut by 2 bases and J by 5 bases, with 14 bases left in between. The DNA of the CDR3 is TGTGCCAGCAGCGTCGGGACGGAGCCGAACGAGCAGTACTTC. Its translation is CASSVGTEPNEQYF.

The CDR3 spells CASSLDDFPEAFF. The CDR3 nucleotides read TGTGCCAGCAGCTTAGATGATTTCCCTGAAGCTTTCTTT. The gene calls are TRBV7-9 and TRBJ1-1, with D hard to call. The CDR3 is made up of 13 amino acids. Germline V gene sequence: CDR1 SEHNR, CDR2 FQNEAQ (reference sequence). Trimming took off 1 base at V and 6 bases at J, with 9 bases between the two ends. The full variable domain, its missing parts supplied by reference TRBV7-9 and TRBJ1-1, is DTGVSQNPRHKITKRGQNVTFRCDPISEHNRLYWYRQTLGQGPEFLTYFQNEAQLEKSRLLSDRFSAERPKGSFSTLEIQRTEQGDSAMYLCASSLDDFPEAFFGQGTRLTVV.